Presented here are 5 T cell receptor beta chains from one specimen sequenced in a study of vaccination and CD4 T cells after COVID-19. No antigens are known for them. An Oncomine TCR Beta short-read assay was used to sequence the DNA from cultured CD4+ T cells. TCRdb fed the PCR reads into MiXCR, producing one record per CDR3 protein. The data show almost 20,000 distinct CDR3 sequences, about 40% seen once. Treatment denoted: approximately 11-day PBMC culture with coronavirus spike peptide pools or control peptides (ViraFEST assay). Sequences were derived from CD4+ T cells from blood, cultured in vitro, sampled before SARS-CoV-2 vaccination. The receptor source for this set is a human donor who received a COVID-19 vaccine.

In this sample, this clonotype turned up a few times. This rearrangement joins TRBV7-9 to TRBJ2-2; D remains ambiguous. V lost 4 bases to trimming and J lost 6 bases, with 15 bases between them. The germline CDR1 and CDR2 sequences are SEHNR and FQNEAQ (reference sequence). The CDR3 contains 15 residues. Here the CDR3 DNA reads TGTGCCAGCAGCTCACAAAGACGGAAACCCGGGGAGCTGTTTTTT. Residues: CASSSQRRKPGELFF.

This clonotype has only one observation. V and J are TRBV5-8 and TRBJ1-1, with TRBD1 as a possible D gene (5 bases). CDR1 is SGHTS and CDR2 is YDEGEE in the germline V gene. The CDR3 has 14 amino acids. Between the trimmed V and J ends, which lost 2 bases and 0 bases, there was a span of 8 bases. The CDR3 protein is CASSLRGVNTEAFF. The CDR3 nucleotides are TGTGCCAGCAGCTTACGAGGGGTGAACACTGAAGCTTTCTTT.

The V and J genes are TRBV5-1 and TRBJ2-3, with TRBD2 matching over 14 bases. The V gene's germline CDR1 is SGHRS and CDR2 YFSETQ. The V and J ends lost 5 bases and 5 bases, in that order; junction bases with no gene match: 7. This CDR3 has 16 residues. CDR3 residues: CASSMGLAGAGDTQYF. As DNA, the CDR3 is TGCGCCAGCAGTATGGGACTAGCGGGGGCAGGAGATACGCAGTATTTT.

The sample holds a few counts of this clonotype. The rearrangement links TRBV24-1 to TRBJ2-1, with 8 bases lining up with TRBD1. The germline V gene encodes CDR1 KGHDR and CDR2 SFDVKD. The V segment lost 6 bases and the J segment 5 bases; nucleotides outside the gene matches: 2. There are 13 residues in the CDR3. The CDR3 DNA sequence: TGTGCCACCAGTACAGGGGGGAACAATGAGCAGTTCTTC. Protein: CATSTGGNNEQFF.

The J gene is TRBJ2-7, the V gene TRBV6-1; tentatively, D is TRBD1 (5 bases). V lost 5 bases and J lost 3, with 14 bases in between. The CDR3 runs to 14 residues. The germline V gene has CDR1 MNHNS and CDR2 SASEGT. CDR3 sequence reads: CASSTRARGYEQYF. CDR3 in DNA: TGTGCCAGCAGTACCAGGGCACGCGGCTACGAGCAGTACTTC.